A single sample is the source of the 5 T cell receptor beta chains below, sequenced in a study of T cells in Graves' hyperthyroidism and ophthalmopathy. TCR beta CDR3 regions were amplified from RNA transcripts. The HTBI set primed first-round TCR CDR3 RT-PCR. TCRdb re-called the multiplex PCR reads with MiXCR, one entry per CDR3 protein. The data contain 620,000 or so distinct CDR3 sequences, around 13% of them seen just once; the ten biggest clones take up under 15%. The sequenced material came from blood. These receptors all stem from a woman between 50 and 59 years old with Graves' ophthalmopathy.

This clonotype was counted a few times. The rearrangement uses TRBV6-2 or TRBV6-3 and TRBJ2-3, with unresolved D. The germline CDR1 and CDR2 sequences are MNHEY and SVGEGT. The CDR3 spans 15 residues. V was cut by 10 bases and J by 2 bases, with 19 bases left in between. CDR3 sequence: CATIGSIPITDTQYF. CDR3 nucleotide sequence: TGTGCCACGATAGGGTCGATTCCCATCACAGATACGCAGTATTTT.

This rearrangement joins TRBV28 to TRBJ1-6, with D maybe TRBD1 (5 bases). The germline V gene encodes CDR1 MDHEN and CDR2 SYDVKM. The CDR3 consists of 12 residues. Trimming shortened V by 5 bases and J by 14 bases, and 13 bases separated the two germline ends. The CDR3 coding sequence is TGTGCCAGCAGTGTGACAGTTGGTACCCTCCACTTT. It yields the protein CASSVTVGTLHF.

The J gene is TRBJ1-5, the V gene TRBV6-5; D unresolved. Germline V gene data show CDR1 as MNHEY and CDR2 as SVGAGI. CDR3 length: 15 residues. V gave up 2 bases and J gave up 0 bases, with 8 bases separating them. CDR3 loop: CASSYRGDSNQPQHF. The CDR3 DNA reads as TGTGCCAGCAGTTACCGGGGTGATAGCAATCAGCCCCAGCATTTT.

This clonotype was detected only a few times. This chain uses TRBV12-3 or TRBV12-4 with TRBJ2-1; no definite D call. This CDR3 contains 12 residues. Trimming took off 3 bases at V and 5 bases at J, with 5 bases between the two ends. The DNA of the CDR3 is TGTGCCAGCAGTTTCCCCCACAATGAGCAGTTCTTC. Translated: CASSFPHNEQFF.

There are a few counts of this clonotype. The rearrangement uses TRBV6-1 and TRBJ2-1, with D possibly TRBD2 on 6 matching bases. Germline CDR1 MNHNS, CDR2 SASEGT. The CDR3 length is 12 residues. Trimming cost V 8 bases and J 8 bases, with 13 bases left between them. The CDR3 loop is CASHVGSYEQFF. Here the CDR3 DNA reads TGTGCCAGCCATGTCGGGAGCTATGAGCAGTTCTTC.